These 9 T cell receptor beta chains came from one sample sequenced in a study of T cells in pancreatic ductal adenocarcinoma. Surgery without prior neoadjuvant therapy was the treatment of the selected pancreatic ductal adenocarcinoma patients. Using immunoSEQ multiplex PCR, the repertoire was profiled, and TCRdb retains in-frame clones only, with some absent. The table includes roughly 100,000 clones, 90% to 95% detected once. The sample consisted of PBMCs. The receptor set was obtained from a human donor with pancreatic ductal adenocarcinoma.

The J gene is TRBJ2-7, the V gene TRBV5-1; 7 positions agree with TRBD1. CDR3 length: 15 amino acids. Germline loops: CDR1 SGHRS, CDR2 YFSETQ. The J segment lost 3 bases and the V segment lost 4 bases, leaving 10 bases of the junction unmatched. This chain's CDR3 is CASSPTGTASYEQYF. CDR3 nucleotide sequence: TGCGCCAGCAGCCCAACCGGGACAGCGAGCTACGAGCAGTACTTC.

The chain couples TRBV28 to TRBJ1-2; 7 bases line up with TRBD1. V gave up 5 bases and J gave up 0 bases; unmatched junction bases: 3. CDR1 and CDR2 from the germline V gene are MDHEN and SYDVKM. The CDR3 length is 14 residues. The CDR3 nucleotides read TGTGCCAGCAGTCCGACAGGGCCTAACTATGGCTACACCTTC. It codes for CASSPTGPNYGYTF.

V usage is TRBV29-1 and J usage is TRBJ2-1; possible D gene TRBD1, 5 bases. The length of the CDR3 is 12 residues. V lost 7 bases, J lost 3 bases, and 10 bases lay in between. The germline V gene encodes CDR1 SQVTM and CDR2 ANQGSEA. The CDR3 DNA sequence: TGCAGCGCCAGGGTTGTCTACAATGAGCAGTTCTTC. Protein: CSARVVYNEQFF.

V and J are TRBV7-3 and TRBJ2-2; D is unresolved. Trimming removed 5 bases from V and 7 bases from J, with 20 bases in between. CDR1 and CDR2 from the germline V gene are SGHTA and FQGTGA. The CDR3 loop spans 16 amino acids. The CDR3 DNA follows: TGTGCCAGCAGCCTCAACGAGGCCGGCAACCTCGGGGAGCTGTTTTTT. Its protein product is CASSLNEAGNLGELFF.

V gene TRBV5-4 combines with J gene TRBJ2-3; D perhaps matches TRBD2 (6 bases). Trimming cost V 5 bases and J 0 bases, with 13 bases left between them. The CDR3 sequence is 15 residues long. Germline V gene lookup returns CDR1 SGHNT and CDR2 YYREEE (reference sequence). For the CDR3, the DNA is TGTGCCAGCAGTCGCCGACTAGATAGCACAGATACGCAGTATTTT. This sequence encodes CASSRRLDSTDTQYF.

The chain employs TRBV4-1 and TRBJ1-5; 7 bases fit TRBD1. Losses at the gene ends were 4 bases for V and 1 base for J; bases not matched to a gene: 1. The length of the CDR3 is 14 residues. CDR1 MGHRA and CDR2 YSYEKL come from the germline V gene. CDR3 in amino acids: CASSPTGSNQPQHF. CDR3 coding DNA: TGCGCCAGCAGCCCGACAGGGAGCAATCAGCCCCAGCATTTT.

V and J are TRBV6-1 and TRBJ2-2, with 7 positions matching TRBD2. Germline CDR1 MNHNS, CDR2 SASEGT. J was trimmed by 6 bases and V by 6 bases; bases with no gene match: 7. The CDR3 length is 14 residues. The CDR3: CASRAEAGAGELFF. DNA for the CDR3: TGTGCCAGCAGAGCGGAGGCGGGGGCCGGGGAGCTGTTTTTT.

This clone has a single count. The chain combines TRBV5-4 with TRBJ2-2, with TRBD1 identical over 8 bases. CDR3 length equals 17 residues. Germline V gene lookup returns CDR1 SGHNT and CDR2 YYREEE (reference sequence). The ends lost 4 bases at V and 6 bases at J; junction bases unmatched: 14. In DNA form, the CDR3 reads TGTGCCAGCAGCCCAACCGGACAGGGTGAAATAGCCGGGGAGCTGTTTTTT. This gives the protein CASSPTGQGEIAGELFF.

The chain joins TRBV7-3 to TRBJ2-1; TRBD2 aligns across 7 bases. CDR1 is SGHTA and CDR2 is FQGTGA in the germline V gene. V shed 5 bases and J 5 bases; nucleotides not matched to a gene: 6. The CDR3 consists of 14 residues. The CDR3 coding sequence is TGTGCCAGCAGCCCGGCACTAGCGAACAATGAGCAGTTCTTC. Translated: CASSPALANNEQFF.